The TCR beta chain described here comes from a study of blood T cell repertoires in COVID-19. Study overall: Samples representing acute and convalescent COVID-19 were sourced from the United States, Italy and Spain. PBMCs, B-cell-depleted T cells, or T cells provided the cDNA or gDNA that made up the material.

Some clones are missing from TCRdb's copy, which holds only in-frame ones; the method was immunoSEQ multiplex PCR. Of 200,000 to 250,000 clones listed, about 85% are singletons. The CDR3 length is 15 residues. The germline V gene has CDR1 SGHRS and CDR2 YFSETQ. J was trimmed by 3 bases and V by 6 bases; bases with no gene match: 10. This receptor was obtained from a young woman who had recovered from COVID-19. Input material: peripheral blood. The chain is built from TRBV5-1 and TRBJ2-7; 9 bases fit TRBD2. The CDR3 DNA sequence: TGCGCCAGCACGCGGGGCGGGAGGGCAGGCTACGAGCAGTACTTC. Translated, it gives CASTRGGRAGYEQYF.